This T cell receptor (beta chain) was identified during a study of identical twins. Study findings and constraints: Cord blood beta clonotypes present at high abundance carried fewer insertions; no such pattern appeared in memory repertoires. Out-of-frame alpha sequences that twins shared showed excess low generation probability. Researchers reported weaker excess twin sharing in beta out-of-frame sequences.

A few counts support this clonotype. Its antigen is unknown. TCRdb reprocessed the 5' RACE reads with MiXCR, giving one entry per CDR3 protein. The data contain hundreds of thousands of distinct CDR3 sequences, roughly 8% of them singletons. Trimming took off 3 bases at V and 6 bases at J, with 18 bases between the two ends. The CDR3 runs to 15 residues. Germline CDR1 MNHEY, CDR2 SVGAGI. This same sample was also part of a study on yellow fever vaccine responses in identical twins. That paper notes: Reportedly, twins' vaccine T cell responses looked partly convergent and partly personalized.

This TCR derives from a woman in her late teens or twenties in good health. V gene TRBV6-5 combines with J gene TRBJ2-7; a weak D match, TRBD1 (6 bases). Sequenced sample: PBMCs. The CDR3 loop reads CASSYSGQAAGEQYF. CDR3 nucleotide sequence: TGTGCCAGCAGTTATTCGGGACAAGCTGCTGGCGAGCAGTACTTC.